This TCR beta chain was obtained from a study of blood T cell repertoires in COVID-19. In the original analysis: Reference gene primer amplification gave nucleated cell count estimates. Clones were sequenced by immunoSEQ multiplex PCR, and TCRdb holds only the in-frame ones, with some missing. V and J calls plus clone size are reproduced from that table; the DNA served to infer D and trimming. The table includes over 350,000 clones, 80% to 90% detected once. The specimen sequenced was peripheral blood. This sequence was found in a young woman with acute or convalescent COVID-19.

The CDR3 sequence: CASSLDSFYEQYF. CDR3 DNA: TGCGCCAGCAGCTTGGACAGCTTCTACGAGCAGTACTTC. The rearrangement uses TRBV5-1 and TRBJ2-7, with unresolved D. Germline loops: CDR1 SGHRS, CDR2 YFSETQ. Trimming pared 0 bases from V and 3 bases from J, leaving 7 bases between. This CDR3 is built from 13 residues.